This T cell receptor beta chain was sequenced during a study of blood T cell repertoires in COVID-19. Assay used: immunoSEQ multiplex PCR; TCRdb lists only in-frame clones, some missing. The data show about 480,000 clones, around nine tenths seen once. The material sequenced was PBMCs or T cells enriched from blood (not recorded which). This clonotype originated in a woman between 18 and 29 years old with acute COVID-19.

The CDR3 DNA sequence: TGTGCCAGCAGTTTTAGCGGGAGGGCGGCAGATACGCAGTATTTT. Its protein product is CASSFSGRAADTQYF. The rearrangement joins TRBV28 to TRBJ2-3; TRBD2 agrees at 11 bases. The V gene's germline CDR1 is MDHEN and CDR2 SYDVKM. Trimming at V came to 3 bases and at J to 4 bases, leaving 3 bases not matched to a gene. This CDR3 has 15 amino acids. Drawing the rest from reference TRBV28 and TRBJ2-3, the complete variable domain is DVKVTQSSRYLVKRTGEKVFLECVQDMDHENMFWYRQDPGLGLRLIYFSYDVKMKEKGDIPEGYSVSREKKERFSLILESASTNQTSMYLCASSFSGRAADTQYFGPGTRLTVL.